This entry describes one T cell receptor (beta chain). The data were obtained in a study of blood T cell repertoires in COVID-19. As for the study in general: From T cells, B-cell-depleted T cells, or PBMCs came the material, which was cDNA or gDNA.

Study members were between roughly 18 and 100 years old and lived in some 26 US regions. Participant-reported clinical history was the basis for cohort assignment. Original data processing: Amplified reference gene primers provided the basis for estimating nucleated cell counts. The table came from immunoSEQ multiplex PCR; TCRdb's copy has only in-frame clones and leaves some out. V, J and clone size are taken as reported in that table, and D and trimming were inferred from the DNA itself. This repertoire shows 200,000 to 250,000 clones, approximately 90% found once; its top ten account for under 14%. Germline V lookup: CDR1 SGHNT, CDR2 YENEEA. Germline trimming cut 1 base from V and 1 base from J; bases unmatched to any gene: 8. The CDR3 loop spans 17 amino acids.

Sequenced: PBMCs or T cells enriched from blood (not recorded which). The chain couples TRBV11-3 to TRBJ2-7; TRBD1 aligns across 9 bases. The clonotype was recovered from a man aged 30-40 years who had recovered from COVID-19. The CDR3 DNA follows: TGTGCCAGCAGCTTAGTAAATTGGGACAGGGTTTCCTACGAGCAGTACTTC. This encodes CASSLVNWDRVSYEQYF. The whole variable domain, filled in from reference TRBV11-3 and TRBJ2-7, reads EAGVVQSPRYKIIEKKQPVAFWCNPISGHNTLYWYLQNLGQGPELLIRYENEEAVDDSQLPKDRFSAERLKGVDSTLKIQPAELGDSAVYLCASSLVNWDRVSYEQYFGPGTRLTVT.